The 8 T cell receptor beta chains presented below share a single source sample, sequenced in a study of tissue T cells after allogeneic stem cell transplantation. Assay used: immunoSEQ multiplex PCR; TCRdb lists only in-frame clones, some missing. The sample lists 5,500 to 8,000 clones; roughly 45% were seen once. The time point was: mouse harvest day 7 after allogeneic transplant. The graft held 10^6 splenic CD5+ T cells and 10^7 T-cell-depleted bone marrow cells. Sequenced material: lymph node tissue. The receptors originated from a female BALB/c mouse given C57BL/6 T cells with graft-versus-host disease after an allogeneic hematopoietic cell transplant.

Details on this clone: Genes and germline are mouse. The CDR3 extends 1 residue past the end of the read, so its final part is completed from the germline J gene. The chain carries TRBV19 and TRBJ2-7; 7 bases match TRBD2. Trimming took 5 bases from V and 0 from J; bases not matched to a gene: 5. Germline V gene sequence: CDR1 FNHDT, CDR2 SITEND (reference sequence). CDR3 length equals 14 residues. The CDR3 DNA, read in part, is TGTGCCAGCAGCCCCTGGGGGAGCTCCTATGAACAGTAC. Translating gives CASSPWGSSYEQY. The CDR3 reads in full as CASSPWGSSYEQYF.

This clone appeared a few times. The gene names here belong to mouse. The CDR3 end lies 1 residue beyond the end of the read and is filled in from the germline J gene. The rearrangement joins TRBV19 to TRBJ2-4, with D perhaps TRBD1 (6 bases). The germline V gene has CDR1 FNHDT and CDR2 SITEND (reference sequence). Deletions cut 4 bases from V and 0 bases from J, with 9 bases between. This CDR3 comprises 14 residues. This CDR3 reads CASSRDNSQNTLYF. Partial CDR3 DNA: TGTGCCAGCAGTCGGGACAATAGTCAAAACACCTTGTAC.

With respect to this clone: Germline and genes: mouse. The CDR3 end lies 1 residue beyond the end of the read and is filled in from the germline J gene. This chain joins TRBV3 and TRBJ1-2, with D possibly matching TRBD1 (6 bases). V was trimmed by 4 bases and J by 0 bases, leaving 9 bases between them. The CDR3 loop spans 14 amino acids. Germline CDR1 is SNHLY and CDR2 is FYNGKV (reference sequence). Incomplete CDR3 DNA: TGTGCCAGCAGCTGGGGACAAGCAAACTCCGACTACACC. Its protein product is CASSWGQANSDYT. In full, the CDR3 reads CASSWGQANSDYTF.

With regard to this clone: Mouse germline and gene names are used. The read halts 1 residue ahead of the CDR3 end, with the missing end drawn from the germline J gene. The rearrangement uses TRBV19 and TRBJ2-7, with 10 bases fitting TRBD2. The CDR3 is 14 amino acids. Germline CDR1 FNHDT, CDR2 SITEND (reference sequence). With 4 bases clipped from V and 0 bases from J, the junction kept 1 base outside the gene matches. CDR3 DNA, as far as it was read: TGTGCCAGCAGTGGACTGGGGGACTCCTATGAACAGTAC. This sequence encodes CASSGLGDSYEQY. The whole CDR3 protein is CASSGLGDSYEQYF.

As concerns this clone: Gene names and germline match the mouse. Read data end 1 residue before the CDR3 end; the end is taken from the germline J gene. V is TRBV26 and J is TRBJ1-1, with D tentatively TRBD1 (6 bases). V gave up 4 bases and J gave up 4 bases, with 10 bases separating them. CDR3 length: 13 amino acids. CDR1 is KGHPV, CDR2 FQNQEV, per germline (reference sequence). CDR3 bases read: TGTGCCAGCAGTCCGGGGGCCGGCACAGAAGTCTTC. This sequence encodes CASSPGAGTEVF. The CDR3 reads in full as CASSPGAGTEVFF.

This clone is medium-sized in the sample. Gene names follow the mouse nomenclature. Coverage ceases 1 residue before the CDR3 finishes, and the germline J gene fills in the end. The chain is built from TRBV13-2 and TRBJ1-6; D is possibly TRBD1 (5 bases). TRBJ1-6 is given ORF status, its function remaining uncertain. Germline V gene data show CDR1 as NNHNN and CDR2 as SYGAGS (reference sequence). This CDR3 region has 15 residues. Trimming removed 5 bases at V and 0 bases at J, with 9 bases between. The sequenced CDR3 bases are TGTGCCAGCGGGACGGGGCTTTCCTATAATTCGCCCCTCTAC. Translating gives CASGTGLSYNSPLY. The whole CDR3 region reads CASGTGLSYNSPLYF.

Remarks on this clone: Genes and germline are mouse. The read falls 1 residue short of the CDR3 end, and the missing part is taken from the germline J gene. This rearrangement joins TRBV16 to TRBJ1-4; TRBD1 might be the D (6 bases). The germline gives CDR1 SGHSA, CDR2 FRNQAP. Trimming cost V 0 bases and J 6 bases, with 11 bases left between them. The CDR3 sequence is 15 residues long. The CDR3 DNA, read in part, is TGTGCAAGCAGCTTAGATCCAGGGGTGGACGAAAGATTATTT. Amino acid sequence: CASSLDPGVDERLF. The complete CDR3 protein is CASSLDPGVDERLFF.

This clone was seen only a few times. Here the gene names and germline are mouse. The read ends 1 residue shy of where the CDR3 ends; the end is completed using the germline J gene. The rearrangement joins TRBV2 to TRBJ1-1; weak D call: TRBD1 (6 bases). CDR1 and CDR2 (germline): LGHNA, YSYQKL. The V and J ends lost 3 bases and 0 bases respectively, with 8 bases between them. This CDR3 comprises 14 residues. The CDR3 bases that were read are TGTGCCAGCAGCCAGGGACATCCAAACACAGAAGTCTTC. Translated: CASSQGHPNTEVF. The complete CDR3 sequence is CASSQGHPNTEVFF.